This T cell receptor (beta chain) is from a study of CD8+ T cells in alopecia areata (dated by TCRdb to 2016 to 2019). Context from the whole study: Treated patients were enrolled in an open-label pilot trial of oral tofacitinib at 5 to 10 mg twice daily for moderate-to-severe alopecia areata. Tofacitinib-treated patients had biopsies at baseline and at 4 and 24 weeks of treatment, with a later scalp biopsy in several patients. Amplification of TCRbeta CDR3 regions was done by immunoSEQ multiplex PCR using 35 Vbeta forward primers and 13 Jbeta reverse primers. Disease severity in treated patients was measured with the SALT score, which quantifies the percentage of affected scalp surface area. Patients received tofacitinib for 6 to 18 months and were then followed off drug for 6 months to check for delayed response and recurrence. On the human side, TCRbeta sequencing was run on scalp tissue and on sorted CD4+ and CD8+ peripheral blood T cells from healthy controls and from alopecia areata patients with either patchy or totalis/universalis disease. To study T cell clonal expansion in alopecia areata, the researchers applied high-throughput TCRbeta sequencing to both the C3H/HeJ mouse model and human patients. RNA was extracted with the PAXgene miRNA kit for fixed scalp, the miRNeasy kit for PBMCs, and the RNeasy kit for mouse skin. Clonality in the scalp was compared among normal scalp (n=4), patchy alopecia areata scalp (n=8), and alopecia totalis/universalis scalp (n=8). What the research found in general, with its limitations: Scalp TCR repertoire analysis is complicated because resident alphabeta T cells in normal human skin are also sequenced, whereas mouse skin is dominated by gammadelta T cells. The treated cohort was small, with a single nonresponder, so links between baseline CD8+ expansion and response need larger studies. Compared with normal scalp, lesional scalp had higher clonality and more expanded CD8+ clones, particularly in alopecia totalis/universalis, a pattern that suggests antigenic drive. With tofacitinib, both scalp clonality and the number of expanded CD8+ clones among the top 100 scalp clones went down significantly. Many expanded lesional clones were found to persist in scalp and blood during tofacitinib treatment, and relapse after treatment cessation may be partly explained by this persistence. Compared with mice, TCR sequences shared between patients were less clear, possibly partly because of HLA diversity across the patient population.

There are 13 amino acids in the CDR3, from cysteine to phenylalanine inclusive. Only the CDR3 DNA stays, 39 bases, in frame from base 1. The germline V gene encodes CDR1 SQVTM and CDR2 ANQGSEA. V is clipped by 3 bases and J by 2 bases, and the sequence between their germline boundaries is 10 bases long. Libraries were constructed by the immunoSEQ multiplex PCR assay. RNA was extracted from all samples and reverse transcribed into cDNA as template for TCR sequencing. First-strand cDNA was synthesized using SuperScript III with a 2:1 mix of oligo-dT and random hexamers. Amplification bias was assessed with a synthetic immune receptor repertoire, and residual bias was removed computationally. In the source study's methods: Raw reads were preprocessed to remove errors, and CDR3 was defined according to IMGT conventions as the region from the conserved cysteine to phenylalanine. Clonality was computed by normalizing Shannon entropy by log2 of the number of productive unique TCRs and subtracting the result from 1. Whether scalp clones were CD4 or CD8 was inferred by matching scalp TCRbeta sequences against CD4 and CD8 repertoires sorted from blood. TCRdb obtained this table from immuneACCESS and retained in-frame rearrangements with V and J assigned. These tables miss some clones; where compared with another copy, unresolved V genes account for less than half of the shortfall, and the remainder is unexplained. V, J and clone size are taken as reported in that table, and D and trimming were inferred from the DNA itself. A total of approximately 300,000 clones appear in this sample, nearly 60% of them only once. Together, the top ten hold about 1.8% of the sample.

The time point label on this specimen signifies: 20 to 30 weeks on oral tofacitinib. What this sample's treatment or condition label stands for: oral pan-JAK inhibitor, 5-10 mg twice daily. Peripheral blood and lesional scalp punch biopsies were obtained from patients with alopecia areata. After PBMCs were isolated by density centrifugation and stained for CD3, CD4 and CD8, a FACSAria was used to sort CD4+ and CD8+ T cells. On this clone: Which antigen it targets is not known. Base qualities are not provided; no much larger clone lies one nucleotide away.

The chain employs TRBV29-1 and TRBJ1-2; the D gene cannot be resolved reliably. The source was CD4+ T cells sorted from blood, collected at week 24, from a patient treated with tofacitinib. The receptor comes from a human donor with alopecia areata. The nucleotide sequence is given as TGCAGCGTTGACCCTCAGGAGAACTATGGCTACACCTTC. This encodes CSVDPQENYGYTF.